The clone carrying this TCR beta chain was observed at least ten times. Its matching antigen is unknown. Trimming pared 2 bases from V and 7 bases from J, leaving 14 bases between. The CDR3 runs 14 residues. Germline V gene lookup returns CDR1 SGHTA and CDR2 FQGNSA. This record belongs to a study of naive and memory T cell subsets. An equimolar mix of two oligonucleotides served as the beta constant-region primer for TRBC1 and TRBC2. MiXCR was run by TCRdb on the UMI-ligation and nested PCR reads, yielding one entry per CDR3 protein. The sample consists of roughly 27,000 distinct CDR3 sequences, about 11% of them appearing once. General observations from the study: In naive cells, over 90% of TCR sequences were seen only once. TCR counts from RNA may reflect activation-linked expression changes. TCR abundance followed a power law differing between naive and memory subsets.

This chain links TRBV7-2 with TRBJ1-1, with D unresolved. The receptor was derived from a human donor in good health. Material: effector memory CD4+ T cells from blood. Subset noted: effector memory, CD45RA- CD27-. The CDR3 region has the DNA TGTGCCAGCAGCTTAACGGTCATCCGCCGTGAAGCTTTCTTT. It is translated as CASSLTVIRREAFF.